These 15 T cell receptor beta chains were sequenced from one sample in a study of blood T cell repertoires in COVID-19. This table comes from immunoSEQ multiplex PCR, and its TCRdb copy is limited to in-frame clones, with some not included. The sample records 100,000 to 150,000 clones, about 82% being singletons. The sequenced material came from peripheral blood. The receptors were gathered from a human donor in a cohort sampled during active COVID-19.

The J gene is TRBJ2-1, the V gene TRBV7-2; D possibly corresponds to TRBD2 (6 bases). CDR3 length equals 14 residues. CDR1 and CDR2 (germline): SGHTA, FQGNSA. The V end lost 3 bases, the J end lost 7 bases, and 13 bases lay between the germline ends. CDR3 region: CASSLIGSVNEQFF. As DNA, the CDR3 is TGTGCCAGCAGCTTGATCGGGAGTGTGAATGAGCAGTTCTTC.

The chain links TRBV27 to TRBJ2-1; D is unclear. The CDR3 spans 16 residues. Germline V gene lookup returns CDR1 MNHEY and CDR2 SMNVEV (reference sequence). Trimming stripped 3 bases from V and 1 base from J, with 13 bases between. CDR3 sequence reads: CASSFRRSTSYNEQFF. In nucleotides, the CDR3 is TGTGCCAGCAGTTTCCGGCGGAGCACGTCCTACAATGAGCAGTTCTTC.

The CDR3 here is CASSVLGGRAHEQYF. As DNA, the CDR3 is TGTGCCAGCAGCGTTCTGGGAGGGCGGGCGCACGAGCAGTACTTC. This chain uses TRBV3-1 (or the pseudogene TRBV3-2) with TRBJ2-7; 7 bases map to TRBD2. This CDR3 spans 15 amino acids. Trimming took 5 bases from V and 5 from J; bases not matched to a gene: 12. Per the germline V gene, CDR1 is LGHDT and CDR2 is YNNKEL (reference sequence).

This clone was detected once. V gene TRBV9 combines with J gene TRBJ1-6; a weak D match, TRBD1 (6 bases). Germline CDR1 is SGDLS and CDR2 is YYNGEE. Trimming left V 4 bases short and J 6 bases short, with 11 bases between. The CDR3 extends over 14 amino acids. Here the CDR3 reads CASSSDRLNSPLHF. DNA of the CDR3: TGTGCCAGCAGCTCAGACAGGCTTAATTCACCCCTCCACTTT.

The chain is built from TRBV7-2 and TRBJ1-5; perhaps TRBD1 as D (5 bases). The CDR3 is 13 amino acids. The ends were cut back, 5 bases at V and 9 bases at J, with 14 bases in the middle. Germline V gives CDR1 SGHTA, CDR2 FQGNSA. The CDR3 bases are TGTGCCAGCAGCCCCGGGCGGGGGGGGCCCCAGCATTTT. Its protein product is CASSPGRGGPQHF.

In DNA form, the CDR3 reads TGCGCCAGCAGGATCTCAGGGGGGAATCAGCCCCAGCATTTT. Encoded protein: CASRISGGNQPQHF. The chain couples TRBV10-2 to TRBJ1-5, with 7 bases matching TRBD1. Germline CDR1 is WSHSY and CDR2 is SAAADI. V shed 6 bases, J shed 4 bases, and the junction held 6 bases outside the gene matches. The CDR3 totals 14 residues.

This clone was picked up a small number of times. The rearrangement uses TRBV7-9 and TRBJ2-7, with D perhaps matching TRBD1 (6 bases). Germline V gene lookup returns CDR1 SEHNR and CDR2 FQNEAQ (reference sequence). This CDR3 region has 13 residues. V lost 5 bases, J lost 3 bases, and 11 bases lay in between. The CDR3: CASSRDTGYEQYF. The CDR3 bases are TGTGCCAGCAGCCGGGACACCGGCTACGAGCAGTACTTC.

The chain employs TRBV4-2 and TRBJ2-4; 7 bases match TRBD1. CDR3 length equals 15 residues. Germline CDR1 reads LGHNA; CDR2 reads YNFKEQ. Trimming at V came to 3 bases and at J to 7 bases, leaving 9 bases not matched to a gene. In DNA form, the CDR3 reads TGTGCCAGCAGCCATGGTGGACAGGACTTTAACATTCAGTACTTC. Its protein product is CASSHGGQDFNIQYF.

CDR3 residues: CASSLARGSYEQYF. The CDR3 coding sequence is TGTGCCAGCAGCTTGGCACGGGGATCCTACGAGCAGTACTTC. The chain joins TRBV5-6 to TRBJ2-7; D may be TRBD2 (5 bases). Trimming shortened V by 0 bases and J by 1 base, and 8 bases separated the two germline ends. The germline gives CDR1 SGHDT, CDR2 YYEEEE. This CDR3 comprises 14 residues.

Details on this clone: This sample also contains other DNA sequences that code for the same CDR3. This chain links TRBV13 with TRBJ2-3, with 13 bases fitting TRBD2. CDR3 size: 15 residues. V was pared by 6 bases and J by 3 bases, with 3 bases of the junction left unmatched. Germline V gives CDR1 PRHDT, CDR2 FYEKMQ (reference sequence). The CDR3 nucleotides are TGTGCCAGCAGGTGGACTAGCGGGAGAACAGATACGCAGTATTTT. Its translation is CASRWTSGRTDTQYF.

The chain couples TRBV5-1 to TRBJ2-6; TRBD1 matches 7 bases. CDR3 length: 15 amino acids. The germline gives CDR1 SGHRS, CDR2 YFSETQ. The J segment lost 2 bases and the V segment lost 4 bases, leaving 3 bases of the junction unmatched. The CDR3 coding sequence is TGCGCCAGCAGCCAGGACAGGCCTGGGGCCAACGTCCTGACTTTC. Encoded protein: CASSQDRPGANVLTF.

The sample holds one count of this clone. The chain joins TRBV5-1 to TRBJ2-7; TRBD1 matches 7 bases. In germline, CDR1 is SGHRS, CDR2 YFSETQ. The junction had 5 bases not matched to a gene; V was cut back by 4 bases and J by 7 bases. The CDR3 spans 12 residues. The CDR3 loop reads CASSQGGREQYF. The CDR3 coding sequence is TGCGCCAGCAGCCAAGGGGGCCGGGAGCAGTACTTC.

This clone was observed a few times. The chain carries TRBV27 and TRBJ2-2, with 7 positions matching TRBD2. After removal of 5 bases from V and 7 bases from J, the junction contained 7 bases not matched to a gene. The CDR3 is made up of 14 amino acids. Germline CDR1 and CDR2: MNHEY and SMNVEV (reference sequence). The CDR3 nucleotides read TGTGCCAGCAGTCTGGGACTAAGAAGCGGGGAGCTGTTTTTT. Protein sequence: CASSLGLRSGELFF.

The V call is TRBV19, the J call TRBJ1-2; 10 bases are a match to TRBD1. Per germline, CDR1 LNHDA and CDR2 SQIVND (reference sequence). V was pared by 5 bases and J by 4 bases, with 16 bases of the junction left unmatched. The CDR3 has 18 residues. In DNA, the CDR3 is TGTGCCAGTAGTGGAACCGGGACAGGGGCTTTCCTCATCTATGGCTACACCTTC. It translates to CASSGTGTGAFLIYGYTF.

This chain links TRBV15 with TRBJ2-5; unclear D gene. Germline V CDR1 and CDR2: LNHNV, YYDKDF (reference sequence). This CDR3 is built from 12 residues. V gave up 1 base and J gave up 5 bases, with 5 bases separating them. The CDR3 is CATSRAMETQYF. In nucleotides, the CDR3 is TGTGCCACCAGCAGAGCCATGGAGACCCAGTACTTC.